A selection of T cell receptor beta chains follows, all from one sample in a study of blood T cell repertoires in COVID-19. Clones were read by immunoSEQ multiplex PCR, and TCRdb kept only the in-frame ones, dropping some. The repertoire includes over 350,000 clones, around 89% of them detected once, and around 4.4% sits in the top ten. The specimen sequenced was peripheral blood. The receptors here all came from a woman aged 25-40 years with acute or convalescent COVID-19. The CDR3 runs from the conserved cysteine through the conserved F or W. The order of the fields is J gene, clone size, V gene, D gene, CDR3 protein, CDR3 DNA. D genes are given only for firm matches. Clone sizes are given selectively: once, few, many, or a class where the clone is expanded.

J gene: TRBJ2-1
clone size: -
V gene: TRBV27
D gene: -
CDR3 protein: CASRQNNEQFF
CDR3 DNA: TGTGCCAGCCGACAGAACAATGAGCAGTTCTTC

J gene: TRBJ2-5
clone size: -
V gene: TRBV18
D gene: -
CDR3 protein: CASSPVSGDGTQYF
CDR3 DNA: TGTGCCAGCTCACCCGTTTCAGGGGACGGGACCCAGTACTTC

J gene: TRBJ1-6
clone size: -
V gene: TRBV19
D gene: -
CDR3 protein: CASSIQPGLKSPLHF
CDR3 DNA: TGTGCCAGTAGTATCCAACCGGGACTCAAATCACCCCTCCACTTT

J gene: TRBJ1-2
clone size: once
V gene: TRBV6-5
D gene: TRBD1
CDR3 protein: CASKDRGGLYGYTF
CDR3 DNA: TGTGCCAGCAAAGACAGGGGAGGACTCTATGGCTACACCTTC

J gene: TRBJ2-3
clone size: -
V gene: TRBV9
D gene: TRBD2
CDR3 protein: CASSVGGSGGRTDTQYF
CDR3 DNA: TGTGCCAGCAGCGTAGGAGGCAGCGGGGGGCGGACAGATACGCAGTATTTT

J gene: TRBJ2-1
clone size: -
V gene: TRBV3-1/TRBV3-2
D gene: -
CDR3 protein: CASSQVASGEQFF
CDR3 DNA: TGTGCCAGCAGCCAAGTTGCGAGCGGTGAGCAGTTCTTC

J gene: TRBJ1-3
clone size: -
V gene: TRBV5-1
D gene: -
CDR3 protein: CASSSGGSGNTIYF
CDR3 DNA: TGCGCCAGCAGCTCCGGGGGCTCTGGAAACACCATATATTTT

J gene: TRBJ1-4
clone size: once
V gene: TRBV2
D gene: -
CDR3 protein: CASTPGEQYEKLFF
CDR3 DNA: TGTGCCAGCACCCCGGGGGAGCAGTATGAAAAACTGTTTTTT

J gene: TRBJ2-6
clone size: -
V gene: TRBV5-4
D gene: -
CDR3 protein: CASSPAGALRGGGGANVLTF
CDR3 DNA: TGTGCCAGCAGCCCCGCAGGGGCCCTGAGGGGGGGAGGTGGGGCCAACGTCCTGACTTTC

J gene: TRBJ1-1
clone size: -
V gene: TRBV9
D gene: -
CDR3 protein: CASSGGGANTEAFF
CDR3 DNA: TGTGCCAGCAGCGGAGGCGGAGCGAACACTGAAGCTTTCTTT

J gene: TRBJ2-1
clone size: -
V gene: TRBV20-1
D gene: TRBD2
CDR3 protein: CSASGLAGGLSSYNEQFF
CDR3 DNA: TGCAGTGCTAGTGGCCTAGCGGGGGGCCTGAGCTCCTACAATGAGCAGTTCTTC

J gene: TRBJ2-3
clone size: -
V gene: TRBV3-1/TRBV3-2
D gene: -
CDR3 protein: CASSQELGGSTDTQYF
CDR3 DNA: TGTGCCAGCAGCCAAGAACTCGGCGGGAGCACAGATACGCAGTATTTT

J gene: TRBJ1-2
clone size: -
V gene: TRBV3-1/TRBV3-2
D gene: -
CDR3 protein: CASSQTTMDGYTF
CDR3 DNA: TGTGCCAGCAGCCAAACCACAATGGATGGCTACACCTTC

J gene: TRBJ2-5
clone size: -
V gene: TRBV2
D gene: -
CDR3 protein: CASIASLEYETQYF
CDR3 DNA: TGTGCCAGCATTGCTAGCTTAGAGTATGAGACCCAGTACTTC

J gene: TRBJ1-1
clone size: -
V gene: TRBV7-9
D gene: -
CDR3 protein: CASSLGGVYTEAFF
CDR3 DNA: TGTGCCAGCAGCTTAGGGGGGGTCTACACTGAAGCTTTCTTT

J gene: TRBJ1-6
clone size: -
V gene: TRBV14
D gene: -
CDR3 protein: CASSHLNSPLHF
CDR3 DNA: TGTGCCAGCAGCCACCTTAATTCACCCCTCCACTTT

J gene: TRBJ1-2
clone size: -
V gene: TRBV5-3
D gene: TRBD1
CDR3 protein: CARSTPGQCGGGYTF
CDR3 DNA: TGTGCCAGAAGCACACCGGGACAGTGCGGTGGAGGCTACACCTTC

J gene: TRBJ2-5
clone size: few
V gene: TRBV7-9
D gene: TRBD2
CDR3 protein: CASSLGLAEETQYF
CDR3 DNA: TGTGCCAGCAGCTTAGGACTAGCGGAAGAGACCCAGTACTTC

J gene: TRBJ2-1
clone size: -
V gene: TRBV27
D gene: TRBD2
CDR3 protein: CASSLLLAGGRYNEQFF
CDR3 DNA: TGTGCCAGCAGTTTACTACTGGCGGGGGGCCGTTACAATGAGCAGTTCTTC

J gene: TRBJ1-1
clone size: -
V gene: TRBV6-5
D gene: TRBD1
CDR3 protein: CANAPYYRGSAFF
CDR3 DNA: TGTGCCAACGCCCCATACTACAGGGGCTCAGCTTTCTTT

J gene: TRBJ1-2
clone size: -
V gene: TRBV5-4
D gene: TRBD1
CDR3 protein: CASSPILQGMLRKITF
CDR3 DNA: TGTGCCAGCAGCCCGATTCTACAGGGGATGTTGAGAAAAATCACCTTC

J gene: TRBJ1-6
clone size: -
V gene: TRBV5-6
D gene: -
CDR3 protein: CASSRRVRDSPLHF
CDR3 DNA: TGTGCCAGCAGCCGCAGGGTACGCGATTCACCCCTCCACTTT

J gene: TRBJ2-1
clone size: -
V gene: TRBV11-2
D gene: -
CDR3 protein: CASSLGVLAPYNEQFF
CDR3 DNA: TGTGCCAGCAGCTTAGGGGTTTTAGCCCCCTACAATGAGCAGTTCTTC

J gene: TRBJ2-1
clone size: -
V gene: TRBV28
D gene: TRBD2
CDR3 protein: CASKSVAGHNEQFF
CDR3 DNA: TGTGCCAGCAAATCGGTAGCGGGGCACAATGAGCAGTTCTTC

J gene: TRBJ1-3
clone size: once
V gene: TRBV7-9
D gene: TRBD1
CDR3 protein: CASSRTGAGGNTIYF
CDR3 DNA: TGTGCCAGCAGTCGAACAGGGGCAGGTGGAAACACCATATATTTT

J gene: TRBJ1-4
clone size: -
V gene: TRBV4-1
D gene: TRBD1
CDR3 protein: CASSGGTGSYGKLFF
CDR3 DNA: TGCGCCAGCAGCGGGGGGACAGGGTCATACGGAAAACTGTTTTTT

J gene: TRBJ2-5
clone size: -
V gene: TRBV19
D gene: -
CDR3 protein: CASSETDIQETQYF
CDR3 DNA: TGTGCCAGTAGTGAGACAGATATCCAAGAGACCCAGTACTTC

J gene: TRBJ2-5
clone size: -
V gene: TRBV12-5
D gene: TRBD1
CDR3 protein: CASGPPGDRGETQYF
CDR3 DNA: TGTGCTAGTGGTCCTCCGGGCGACAGGGGGGAGACCCAGTACTTC

J gene: TRBJ2-1
clone size: -
V gene: TRBV5-6
D gene: -
CDR3 protein: CASSLGQGSYNEQFF
CDR3 DNA: TGTGCCAGCAGCTTGGGCCAGGGATCCTACAATGAGCAGTTCTTC

J gene: TRBJ2-2
clone size: once
V gene: TRBV24-1
D gene: -
CDR3 protein: CATSDTLRGIAGELFF
CDR3 DNA: TGTGCCACCAGTGACACGCTACGGGGGATCGCCGGGGAGCTGTTTTTT

J gene: TRBJ2-7
clone size: few
V gene: TRBV5-1
D gene: TRBD1
CDR3 protein: CASSPQGNYEQYF
CDR3 DNA: TGCGCCAGCAGCCCACAGGGGAACTACGAGCAGTACTTC

J gene: TRBJ2-3
clone size: few
V gene: TRBV4-1
D gene: TRBD2
CDR3 protein: CASSQVVGGGAVVADTQYF
CDR3 DNA: TGCGCCAGCAGCCAAGTGGTTGGCGGGGGGGCCGTCGTCGCAGATACGCAGTATTTT

J gene: TRBJ2-2
clone size: -
V gene: TRBV9
D gene: TRBD2
CDR3 protein: CASSESGGNRGGELFF
CDR3 DNA: TGTGCCAGCAGCGAAAGCGGGGGGAATCGGGGCGGGGAGCTGTTTTTT

J gene: TRBJ1-2
clone size: -
V gene: TRBV20-1
D gene: TRBD1
CDR3 protein: CSASLDRELYGYTF
CDR3 DNA: TGCAGTGCTAGTTTGGACAGGGAATTATATGGCTACACCTTC

J gene: TRBJ2-2
clone size: -
V gene: TRBV25-1
D gene: -
CDR3 protein: CASSDIRVGDTGELFF
CDR3 DNA: TGTGCCAGCAGCGACATCCGGGTAGGGGACACCGGGGAGCTGTTTTTT

J gene: TRBJ1-2
clone size: -
V gene: TRBV10-1
D gene: TRBD1
CDR3 protein: CASSPTGTGGYTF
CDR3 DNA: TGCGCCAGCAGCCCGACAGGGACGGGCGGCTACACCTTC

J gene: TRBJ1-6
clone size: -
V gene: TRBV4-1
D gene: TRBD1
CDR3 protein: CASSHPRDRGGSPLHF
CDR3 DNA: TGCGCCAGCAGCCATCCCCGGGACAGGGGAGGATCACCCCTCCACTTT

J gene: TRBJ2-7
clone size: -
V gene: TRBV5-6
D gene: -
CDR3 protein: CASSRGTPYEQYF
CDR3 DNA: TGTGCCAGCAGCCGCGGGACCCCCTACGAGCAGTACTTC

J gene: TRBJ2-2
clone size: -
V gene: TRBV4-1
D gene: -
CDR3 protein: CASSKDFNGELFF
CDR3 DNA: TGCGCCAGCAGCAAAGATTTTAACGGGGAGCTGTTTTTT

J gene: TRBJ1-3
clone size: -
V gene: TRBV9
D gene: -
CDR3 protein: CASSVPGVDTIYF
CDR3 DNA: TGTGCCAGCAGCGTACCAGGGGTTGACACCATATATTTT

J gene: TRBJ1-6
clone size: -
V gene: TRBV20-1
D gene: -
CDR3 protein: CSASYERDSPLHF
CDR3 DNA: TGCAGTGCTAGTTATGAACGGGATTCACCCCTCCACTTT

J gene: TRBJ2-7
clone size: -
V gene: TRBV5-4
D gene: -
CDR3 protein: CASSLSRGGGWGEQYF
CDR3 DNA: TGTGCCAGCAGCTTAAGTAGGGGGGGCGGATGGGGTGAGCAGTACTTC

J gene: TRBJ1-2
clone size: -
V gene: TRBV19
D gene: -
CDR3 protein: CASSTRQRDNYGYTF
CDR3 DNA: TGTGCCAGTAGTACCCGACAGCGGGACAACTATGGCTACACCTTC

J gene: TRBJ1-2
clone size: few
V gene: TRBV19
D gene: TRBD1
CDR3 protein: CASSTPRDSYGYTF
CDR3 DNA: TGTGCCAGTAGTACACCTCGGGACAGCTATGGCTACACCTTC

J gene: TRBJ1-2
clone size: -
V gene: TRBV27
D gene: -
CDR3 protein: CASSPYRAGEDGYTF
CDR3 DNA: TGTGCCAGCAGTCCCTACCGGGCCGGGGAGGATGGCTACACCTTC